The clone carrying this TCR beta chain was counted ten times or more. Its antigen is unidentified. The data are from a study of breast tumors, draining lymph nodes, adjacent tissues. Study-wide results and caveats: Data fit most tumor T cells coming from lymph node, expanding in tumor. Data only fit, rather than demonstrated, lymph node origin of most tumor T cells. Luminal-like breast cancer showed significantly higher tumor–nontumor repertoire similarity than basal-like. Compared with lymph nodes, tumors were less diverse; compared with nontumor tissue, more.

The lymph nodes were axillary draining lymph nodes from breast cancer patients. This CDR3 contains 16 residues. V trimming: 1 base; J trimming: 8 bases; junction bases outside the gene matches: 9. The V gene's germline CDR1 is SGHTA and CDR2 FQGNSA. Via MiXCR, TCRdb re-called the multiplex PCR reads, giving one row per CDR3 protein. The repertoire has around 140,000 distinct CDR3 sequences, 32% of them found once; the top ten carry 2.3%. The sequence derives from a female donor with breast cancer. Some clones in this sample may be carry-over from other donors' samples. The genes are TRBV7-2 and TRBJ2-1; 9 nucleotides align to TRBD1. Source material: axillary lymph node tissue. CDR3 DNA: TGTGCCAGCAGCTTAGTAAGGACAGGGGTAAGCCATGAGCAGTTCTTC. Its translation is CASSLVRTGVSHEQFF. The entire variable domain, with the rest obtained from reference TRBV7-2 and TRBJ2-1, is as follows: GAGVSQSPSNKVTEKGKDVELRCDPISGHTALYWYRQSLGQGLEFLIYFQGNSAPDKSGLPSDRFSAERTGGSVSTLTIQRTQQEDSAVYLCASSLVRTGVSHEQFFGPGTRLTVL.